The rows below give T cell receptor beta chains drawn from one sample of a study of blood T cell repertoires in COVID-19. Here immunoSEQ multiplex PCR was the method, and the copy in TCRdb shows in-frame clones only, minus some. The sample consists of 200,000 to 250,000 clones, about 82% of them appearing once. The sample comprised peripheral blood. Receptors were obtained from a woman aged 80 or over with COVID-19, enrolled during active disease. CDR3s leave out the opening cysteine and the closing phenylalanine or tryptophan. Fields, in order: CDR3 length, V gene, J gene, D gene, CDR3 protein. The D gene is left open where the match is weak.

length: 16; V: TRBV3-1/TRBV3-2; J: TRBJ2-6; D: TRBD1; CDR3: ASSQATGGLSGANVLT
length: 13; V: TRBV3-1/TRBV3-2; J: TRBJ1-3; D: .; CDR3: ASSQGGHSGNTIY
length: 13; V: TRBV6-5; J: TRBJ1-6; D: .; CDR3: ASSLPRMGGSPLH
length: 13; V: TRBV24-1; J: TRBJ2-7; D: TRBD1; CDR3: ATSNSQTGIKDQY
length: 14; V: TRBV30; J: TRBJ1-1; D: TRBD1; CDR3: AWSLRQGWVNTEAF
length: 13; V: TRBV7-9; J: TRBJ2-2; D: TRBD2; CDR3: ASSPSGGFTGELF
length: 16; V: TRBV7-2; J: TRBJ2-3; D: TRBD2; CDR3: ASSAPPGTSANTDTQY
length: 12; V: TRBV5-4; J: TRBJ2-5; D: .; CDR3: ASSLAGLEETQY
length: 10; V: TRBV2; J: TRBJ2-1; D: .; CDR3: ASSLFYNEQF
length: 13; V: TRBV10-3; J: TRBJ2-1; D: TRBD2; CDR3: ATQPSGGRNNEQF
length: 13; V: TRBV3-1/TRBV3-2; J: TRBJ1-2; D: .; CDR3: ASSQDPQTTYGYT
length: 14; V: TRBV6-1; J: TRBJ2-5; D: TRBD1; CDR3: ASSGGPGGRGETQY
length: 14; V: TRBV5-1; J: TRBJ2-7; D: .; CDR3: ASSLGTAGGSYEQY
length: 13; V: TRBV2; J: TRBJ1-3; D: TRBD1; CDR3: ASSPPTGQGNTIY
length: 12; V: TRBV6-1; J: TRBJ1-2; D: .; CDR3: ASSELGHAYGYT
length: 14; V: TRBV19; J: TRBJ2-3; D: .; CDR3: ASTNQGGLGTDTQY
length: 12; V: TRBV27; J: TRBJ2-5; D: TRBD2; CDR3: ATSGGVLQETQY
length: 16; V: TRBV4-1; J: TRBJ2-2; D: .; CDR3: ASSQRANPGVLTGELF
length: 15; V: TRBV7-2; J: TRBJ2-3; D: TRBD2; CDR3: ASSLQGVAGGPDTQY
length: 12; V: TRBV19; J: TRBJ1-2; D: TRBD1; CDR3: ATLPGQGNYGYT
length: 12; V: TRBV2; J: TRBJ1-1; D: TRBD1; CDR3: ASSLGGTVTEAF
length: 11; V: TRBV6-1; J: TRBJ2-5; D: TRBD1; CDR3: ASSLTGEETQY
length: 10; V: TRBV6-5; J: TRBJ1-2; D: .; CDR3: ASWRINYGYT
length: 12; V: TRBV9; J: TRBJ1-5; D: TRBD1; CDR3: ASSAGQANQPQH
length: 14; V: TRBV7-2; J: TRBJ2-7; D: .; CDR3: ASSIRPLASSYEQY
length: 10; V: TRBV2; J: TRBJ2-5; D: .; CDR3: ASKGNQETQY
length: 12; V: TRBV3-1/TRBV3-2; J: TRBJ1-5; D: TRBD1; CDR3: ASSTRQGAKPQH
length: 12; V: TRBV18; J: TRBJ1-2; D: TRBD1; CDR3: ASSPIQGTYGYT
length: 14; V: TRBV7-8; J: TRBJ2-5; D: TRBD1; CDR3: ASSSSTGQGLETQY
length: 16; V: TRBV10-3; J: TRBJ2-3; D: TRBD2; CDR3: AISDPLQGGGNTDTQY